This T cell receptor beta chain stems from a study of blood T cell repertoires in COVID-19. Whole-study context: Collection of acute and convalescent COVID-19 samples took place in the United States, Italy and Spain. The cDNA or gDNA used as material had been derived from T cells, B-cell-depleted T cells, or PBMCs.

Per the original data handling: Estimates of nucleated cell counts were drawn from the amplification of reference gene primers. Profiled with immunoSEQ multiplex PCR; TCRdb holds only in-frame clones, not every one. V and J calls and clone size follow that table, whereas D and trimming were derived from the DNA. This sample yields approximately 210,000 clones, of which more than 70% are seen a single time; under 3.5% belongs to the top ten. CDR3 length: 13 residues. Trimming removed 6 bases at V and 1 base at J, with 9 bases between. Germline CDR1 and CDR2: SGHTA and FQGNSA. The origin of this receptor is a man aged 45-65 years with active or convalescent COVID-19. The rearrangement links TRBV7-2 to TRBJ1-1; D unresolved. The sequencing sample was made of peripheral blood. The CDR3 DNA is TGTGCCAGCAGATCGACACCGAACACTGAAGCTTTCTTT. Its protein is CASRSTPNTEAFF. The whole variable domain, filled in from reference TRBV7-2 and TRBJ1-1, reads GAGVSQSPSNKVTEKGKDVELRCDPISGHTALYWYRQSLGQGLEFLIYFQGNSAPDKSGLPSDRFSAERTGGSVSTLTIQRTQQEDSAVYLCASRSTPNTEAFFGQGTRLTVV.